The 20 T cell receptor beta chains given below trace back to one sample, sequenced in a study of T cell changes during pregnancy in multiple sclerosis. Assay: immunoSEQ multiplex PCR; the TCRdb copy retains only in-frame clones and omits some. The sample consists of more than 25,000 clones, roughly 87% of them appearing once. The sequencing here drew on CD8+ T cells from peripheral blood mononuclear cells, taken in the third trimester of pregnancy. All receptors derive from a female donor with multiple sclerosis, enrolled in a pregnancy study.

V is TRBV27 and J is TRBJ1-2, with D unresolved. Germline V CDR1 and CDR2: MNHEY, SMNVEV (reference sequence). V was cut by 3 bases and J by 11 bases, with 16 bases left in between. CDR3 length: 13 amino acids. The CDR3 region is CASSFEGMGQYTF. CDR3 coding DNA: TGTGCCAGCAGTTTCGAGGGCATGGGCCAGTACACCTTC.

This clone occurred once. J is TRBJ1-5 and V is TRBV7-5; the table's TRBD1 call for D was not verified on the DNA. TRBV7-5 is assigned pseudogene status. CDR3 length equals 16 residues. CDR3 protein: CVRSLGETGRGQPQHF. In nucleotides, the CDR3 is TGTGTCAGAAGCTTAGGGGAAACAGGTAGGGGACAGCCCCAGCATTTT.

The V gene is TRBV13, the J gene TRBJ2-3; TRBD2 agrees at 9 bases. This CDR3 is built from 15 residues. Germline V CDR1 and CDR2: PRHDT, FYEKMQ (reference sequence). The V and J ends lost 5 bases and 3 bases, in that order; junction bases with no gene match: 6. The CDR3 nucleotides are TGTGCCAGCAGCACCCGACTAGCGGCGACAGATACGCAGTATTTT. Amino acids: CASSTRLAATDTQYF.

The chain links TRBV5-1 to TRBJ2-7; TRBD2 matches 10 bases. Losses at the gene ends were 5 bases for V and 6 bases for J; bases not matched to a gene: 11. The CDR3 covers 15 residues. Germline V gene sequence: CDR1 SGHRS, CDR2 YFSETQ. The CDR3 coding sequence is TGCGCCAGCAGATATGCTAGCGGGGGATTCCGCGAGCAGTACTTC. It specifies CASRYASGGFREQYF.

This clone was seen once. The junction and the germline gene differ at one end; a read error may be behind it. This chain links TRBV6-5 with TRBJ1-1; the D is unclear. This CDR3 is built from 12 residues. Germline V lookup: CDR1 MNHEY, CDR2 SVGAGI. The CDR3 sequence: CASSYSNSEAFF. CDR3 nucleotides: TGTGCCAGCAGTTACTCCAACAGTGAAGCTTTCTTT.

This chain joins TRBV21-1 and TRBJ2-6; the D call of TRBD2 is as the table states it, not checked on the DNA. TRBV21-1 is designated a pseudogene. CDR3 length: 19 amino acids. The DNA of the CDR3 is TGTGCCAGCAGCAAAGGGGGGAGGAAGGGGTGTGCTGGGGCCAACGTCCTGACTTTC. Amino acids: CASSKGGRKGCAGANVLTF.

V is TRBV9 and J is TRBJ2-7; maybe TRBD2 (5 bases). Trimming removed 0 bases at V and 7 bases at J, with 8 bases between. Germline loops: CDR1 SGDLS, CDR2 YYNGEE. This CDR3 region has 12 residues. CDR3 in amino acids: CASSVDSGEQYF. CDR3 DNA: TGTGCCAGCAGCGTAGATTCGGGAGAGCAGTACTTC.

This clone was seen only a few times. The CDR3 DNA follows: TGTGCCAGTAGTATAGGTCCCTCCACTCGACAGGGAAGGGACACTGAAGCTTTCTTT. Translated, it gives CASSIGPSTRQGRDTEAFF. The chain links TRBV19 to TRBJ1-1; 7 bases are a match to TRBD1. V was pared by 1 base and J by 3 bases, with 17 bases of the junction left unmatched. Germline V gives CDR1 LNHDA, CDR2 SQIVND (reference sequence). The CDR3 extends over 19 amino acids.

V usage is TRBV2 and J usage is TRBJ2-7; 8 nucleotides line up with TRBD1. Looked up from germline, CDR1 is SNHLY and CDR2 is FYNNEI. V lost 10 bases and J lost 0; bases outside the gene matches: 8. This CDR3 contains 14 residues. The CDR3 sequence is CATLGTGDSYEQYF. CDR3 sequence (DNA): TGTGCCACCTTAGGGACAGGAGACTCCTACGAGCAGTACTTC.

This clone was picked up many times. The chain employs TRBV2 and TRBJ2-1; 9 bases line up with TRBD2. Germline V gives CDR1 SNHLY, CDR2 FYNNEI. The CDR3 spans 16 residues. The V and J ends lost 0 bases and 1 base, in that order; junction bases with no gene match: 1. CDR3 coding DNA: TGTGCCAGCAGTGAAGCGCTAGCGGGATCCTACAATGAGCAGTTCTTC. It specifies CASSEALAGSYNEQFF.

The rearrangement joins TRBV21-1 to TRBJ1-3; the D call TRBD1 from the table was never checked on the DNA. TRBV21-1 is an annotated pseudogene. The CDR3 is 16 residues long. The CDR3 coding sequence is TGTGCCAGCAGCACGAACCCTCGGACAGGGGGAAACACCATATATTTT. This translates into CASSTNPRTGGNTIYF.

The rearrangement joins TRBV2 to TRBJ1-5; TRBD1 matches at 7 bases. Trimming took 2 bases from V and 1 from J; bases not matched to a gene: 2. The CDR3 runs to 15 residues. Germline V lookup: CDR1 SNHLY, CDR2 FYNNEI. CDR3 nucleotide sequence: TGTGCCAGCAGTGAACGCAGGGGGAGCAATCAGCCCCAGCATTTT. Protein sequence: CASSERRGSNQPQHF.

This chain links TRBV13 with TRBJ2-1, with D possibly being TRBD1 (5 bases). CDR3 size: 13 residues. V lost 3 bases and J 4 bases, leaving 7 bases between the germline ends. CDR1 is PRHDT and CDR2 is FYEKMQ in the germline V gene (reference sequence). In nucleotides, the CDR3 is TGTGCCAGCAGCTTTAGGGGTTACAATGAGCAGTTCTTC. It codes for CASSFRGYNEQFF.

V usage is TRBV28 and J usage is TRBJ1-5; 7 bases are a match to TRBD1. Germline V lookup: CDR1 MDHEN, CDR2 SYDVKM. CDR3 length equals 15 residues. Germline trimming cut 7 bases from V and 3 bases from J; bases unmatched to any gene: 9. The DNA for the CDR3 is TGTGCCAGCATTTCGCCGGGACAGTACAATCAGCCCCAGCATTTT. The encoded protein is CASISPGQYNQPQHF.

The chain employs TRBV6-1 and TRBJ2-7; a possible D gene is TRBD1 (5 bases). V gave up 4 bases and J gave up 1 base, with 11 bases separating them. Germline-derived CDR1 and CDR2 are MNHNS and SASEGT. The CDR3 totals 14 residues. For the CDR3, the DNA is TGTGCCAGCAGTGCGTCCAGGGTTTCCTACGAGCAGTACTTC. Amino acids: CASSASRVSYEQYF.

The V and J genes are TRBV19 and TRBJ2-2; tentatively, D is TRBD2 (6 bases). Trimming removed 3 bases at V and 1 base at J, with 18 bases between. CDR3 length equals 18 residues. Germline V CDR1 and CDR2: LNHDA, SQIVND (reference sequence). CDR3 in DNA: TGTGCCAGTAGTATTTACGGACGGGAGACTCTGAACACCGGGGAGCTGTTTTTT. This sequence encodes CASSIYGRETLNTGELFF.

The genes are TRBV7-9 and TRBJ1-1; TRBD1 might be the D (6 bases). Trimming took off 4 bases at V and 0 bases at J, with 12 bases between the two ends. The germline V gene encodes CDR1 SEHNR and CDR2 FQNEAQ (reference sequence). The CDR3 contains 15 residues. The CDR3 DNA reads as TGTGCCAGCAGCTCCAGGGGAGGGGTGAACACTGAAGCTTTCTTT. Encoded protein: CASSSRGGVNTEAFF. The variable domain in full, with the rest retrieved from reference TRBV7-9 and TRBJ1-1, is DTGVSQNPRHKITKRGQNVTFRCDPISEHNRLYWYRQTLGQGPEFLTYFQNEAQLEKSRLLSDRFSAERPKGSFSTLEIQRTEQGDSAMYLCASSSRGGVNTEAFFGQGTRLTVV.

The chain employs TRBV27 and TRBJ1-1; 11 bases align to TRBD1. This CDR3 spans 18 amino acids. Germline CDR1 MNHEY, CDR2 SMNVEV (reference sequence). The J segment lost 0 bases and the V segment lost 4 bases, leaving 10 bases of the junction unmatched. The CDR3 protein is CASSSIGTGGLMNTEAFF. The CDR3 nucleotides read TGTGCCAGCAGTTCTATCGGGACAGGGGGTCTTATGAACACTGAAGCTTTCTTT.

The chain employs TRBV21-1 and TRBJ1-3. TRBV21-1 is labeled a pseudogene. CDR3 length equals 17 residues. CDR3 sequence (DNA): TGTGCCAGCAGAACAAAAGGAGGGAAGGGCAGGGTGTACACCATATATTTT. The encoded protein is CASRTKGGKGRVYTIYF.

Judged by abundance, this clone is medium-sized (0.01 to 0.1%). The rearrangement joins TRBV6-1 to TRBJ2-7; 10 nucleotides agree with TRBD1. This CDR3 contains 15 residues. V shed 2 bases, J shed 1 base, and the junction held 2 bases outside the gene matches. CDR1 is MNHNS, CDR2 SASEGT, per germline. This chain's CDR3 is CASSEPGQGSYEQYF. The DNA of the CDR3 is TGTGCCAGCAGTGAACCGGGACAGGGGTCCTACGAGCAGTACTTC.